These T cell receptor beta chains were read from a single sample in a study of cytomegalovirus exposure and HLA in healthy donors. Data came from immunoSEQ multiplex PCR; TCRdb stores just in-frame clones and leaves some out. This sample has 70,000 to 85,000 clones, with about 60% found just once. The sample consisted of PBMCs. The receptors come from a man younger than 45 in good health and CMV-seropositive. CDR3s include the opening cysteine and the closing phenylalanine or tryptophan. D genes are given only for firm matches. Clone size is shown for a subset of rows, as once, few, many or a class of expanded clone.

D gene,clone size,V gene,J gene,CDR3 protein,CDR3 DNA
NA,few,TRBV11-2,TRBJ2-2,CASSLVQGGTGELFF,TGTGCCAGCAGCTTAGTACAGGGAGGGACCGGGGAGCTGTTTTTT
NA,few,TRBV19,TRBJ1-5,CASSSPGPQHF,TGTGCCAGTAGTAGTCCGGGGCCCCAGCATTTT
NA,few,TRBV28,TRBJ2-5,CASSLTILKTQYF,TGTGCCAGCAGTTTAACTATACTGAAGACCCAGTACTTC
TRBD2,NA,TRBV15,TRBJ2-5,CATKGGRAGETQYF,TGTGCCACCAAGGGCGGGAGGGCCGGAGAGACCCAGTACTTC
TRBD1,few,TRBV7-7,TRBJ2-7,CASSLTPSDRGKYEQYF,TGTGCTAGCAGCTTAACCCCTTCCGACAGGGGGAAGTACGAGCAGTACTTC
TRBD1,NA,TRBV2,TRBJ1-5,CASRGTGGPQHF,TGTGCCAGCAGGGGCACAGGGGGTCCCCAGCATTTT
NA,NA,TRBV28,TRBJ2-7,CASRPSGPGAYEQYF,TGTGCCAGCAGGCCGTCCGGGCCGGGAGCCTACGAGCAGTACTTC
NA,few,TRBV5-1,TRBJ2-7,CASSAHGGEGAEQYF,TGCGCCAGCAGCGCCCACGGGGGCGAGGGGGCCGAGCAGTACTTC
TRBD1,NA,TRBV11-2,TRBJ1-2,CASSTLGDRGDPNYGYTF,TGTGCCAGCAGCACACTCGGGGACAGGGGAGACCCCAACTATGGCTACACCTTC
TRBD2,NA,TRBV19,TRBJ2-7,CASSSWRTSGTYEQYF,TGTGCCAGTAGTTCCTGGCGGACTAGCGGCACATACGAGCAGTACTTC
NA,NA,TRBV5-1,TRBJ1-1,CASSLGEDTEAFF,TGCGCCAGCAGCTTAGGTGAGGACACTGAAGCTTTCTTT
NA,NA,TRBV19,TRBJ1-1,CASSIYGGLVGTEAFF,TGTGCCAGTAGTATATACGGGGGGCTAGTGGGCACTGAAGCTTTCTTT
TRBD1,NA,TRBV5-1,TRBJ1-1,CASSLAYRGRVEAFF,TGCGCCAGCAGCTTGGCCTACAGGGGGCGGGTTGAAGCTTTCTTT
TRBD2,NA,TRBV7-2,TRBJ2-7,CASSPKGLAGAPSYEQYF,TGTGCCAGCAGCCCGAAAGGACTAGCGGGAGCCCCCTCCTACGAGCAGTACTTC
NA,NA,TRBV19,TRBJ2-1,CASSPEGQFNNEQFF,TGTGCCAGTAGCCCCGAGGGACAATTCAACAATGAGCAGTTCTTC
TRBD1,NA,TRBV4-2,TRBJ1-2,CASSPNTGTEYYGYTF,TGTGCCAGCAGCCCGAATACCGGGACAGAGTACTATGGCTACACCTTC
TRBD2,NA,TRBV7-2,TRBJ2-7,CASSLDSRKLAGGNEQYF,TGTGCCAGCAGCTTAGACTCGCGAAAACTAGCGGGGGGGAATGAGCAGTACTTC
TRBD1,NA,TRBV19,TRBJ2-7,CASRGQGVGSGDEQYF,TGTGCCAGCCGAGGACAGGGGGTGGGCTCAGGGGACGAGCAGTACTTC
NA,once,TRBV6-6,TRBJ1-6,CASNKQGSNSPLHF,TGTGCCAGCAATAAACAGGGTAGTAATTCACCCCTCCACTTT
TRBD2,NA,TRBV7-6,TRBJ2-2,CASSLAAGGVGELFF,TGTGCCAGCAGCTTAGCGGCGGGGGGGGTCGGGGAGCTGTTTTTT
NA,NA,TRBV5-1,TRBJ2-4,CASSTGGERAKNIQYF,TGCGCCAGCAGTACAGGGGGGGAGAGGGCCAAAAACATTCAGTACTTC
NA,NA,TRBV4-2,TRBJ1-3,CASSMARGTGNTIYF,TGTGCCAGCAGCATGGCCCGGGGAACTGGAAACACCATATATTTT
NA,NA,TRBV29-1,TRBJ2-3,CSVEPGPYGTDTQYF,TGCAGCGTTGAACCAGGGCCATATGGCACAGATACGCAGTATTTT
NA,NA,TRBV2,TRBJ1-5,CASSQLRTDYNQPQHF,TGTGCCAGCAGTCAACTGCGGACAGATTACAATCAGCCCCAGCATTTT
TRBD1,NA,TRBV29-1,TRBJ2-5,CSVGTGGQETQYF,TGCAGCGTTGGAACAGGGGGCCAAGAGACCCAGTACTTC
TRBD1,NA,TRBV28,TRBJ1-4,CASTRPGQGSVKLFF,TGTGCCAGCACTCGACCGGGACAGGGGAGTGTAAAACTGTTTTTT
NA,NA,TRBV7-3,TRBJ2-5,CASSPLGQIQETQYF,TGTGCCAGCAGCCCCCTGGGACAAATCCAAGAGACCCAGTACTTC